The clone carrying this T cell receptor beta chain came up a few times. The antigen is undetermined. Primers for the PCR totalled 60 Vbeta and 13 Jbeta. Only in-frame clones appear in the TCRdb table, and some are missing; sequencing was by immunoSEQ multiplex PCR. The sample consists of approximately 73,000 clones, roughly three quarters of them appearing once. J lost 4 bases, V lost 3 bases, and 3 bases had no gene match. There are 14 residues in the CDR3. In germline, CDR1 is MNHEY, CDR2 SVGAGI. The source of the sample is a study of cytomegalovirus exposure and HLA in healthy donors. Study-wide background: There were approximately 85 million unique TCRs (from HLA-typed donors) in an early data release.

Findings of the study overall: In vitro work confirmed that a few CMV-associated chains recognize CMV antigens. Cytomegalovirus status was reportedly diagnosed by the classifier with high sensitivity and specificity. Near-uniform donor sequencing depth was presumed by presence/absence analyses.

This TCR was sampled from a woman aged 40 to 50 in good health and CMV-seropositive. Sequenced input: PBMCs. This chain uses TRBV6-5 with TRBJ2-7, with 10 nucleotides matching TRBD2. CDR3 DNA: TGTGCCAGCAGTTATCTAGCGGGGGAATACGAGCAGTACTTC. Its translation is CASSYLAGEYEQYF.